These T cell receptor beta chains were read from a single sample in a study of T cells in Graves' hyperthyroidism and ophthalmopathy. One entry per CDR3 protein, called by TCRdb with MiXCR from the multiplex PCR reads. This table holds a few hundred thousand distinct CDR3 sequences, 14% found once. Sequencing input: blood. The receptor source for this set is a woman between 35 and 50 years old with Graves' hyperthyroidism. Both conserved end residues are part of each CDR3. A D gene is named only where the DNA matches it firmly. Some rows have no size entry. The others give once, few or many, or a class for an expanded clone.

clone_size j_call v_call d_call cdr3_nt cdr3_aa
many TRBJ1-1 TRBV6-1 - TGTGCCAGCAGAAGAGGGGCAGGGGAGGTCTTGCACACTGAAGCTTTCTTT CASRRGAGEVLHTEAFF
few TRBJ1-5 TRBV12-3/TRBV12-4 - TGTGCCAGCAGTTTCGGTGTGATGGGCAATCAGCCCCAGCATTTT CASSFGVMGNQPQHF
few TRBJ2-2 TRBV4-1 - TGCGCCAGCAGCCAAGATGAAATGCTAGCCGGCGCTGGGGAGCTGTTTTTT CASSQDEMLAGAGELFF
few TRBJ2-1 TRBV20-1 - TGCAGTGCTCCCGAGGGCGGCCCGGGGAAGCAGTTCTTC CSAPEGGPGKQFF
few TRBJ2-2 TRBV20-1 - TGCAGTGCTAGAGACAAAACCCGCACCGGGGAGCTGTTTTTT CSARDKTRTGELFF
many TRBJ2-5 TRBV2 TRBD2 TGTGCCAGCAGAAGGACTAGCGGGACGGGAGAGACCCAGTACTTC CASRRTSGTGETQYF
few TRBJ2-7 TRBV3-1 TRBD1 TGTGCCAGCAAGCCCGGGTCAGGGGGCGTCTACGAGCAGTACTTC CASKPGSGGVYEQYF
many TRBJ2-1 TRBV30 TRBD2 TGTGCCTGGACTACTAGCGTACTGTCCCATGAGCAGTTCTTC CAWTTSVLSHEQFF
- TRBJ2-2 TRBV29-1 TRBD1 TGCAGCGTTTCAGGGGGCTCTTCCGGGGAGCTGTTTTTT CSVSGGSSGELFF
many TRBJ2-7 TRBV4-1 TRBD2 TGCGCCAGCAGCCAAGATCAAGCGGGAGTGAGAAACGAGCAGTACTTC CASSQDQAGVRNEQYF
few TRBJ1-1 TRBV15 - TGTGCCACCAGCAGAGATCCAAGCGTTGAAGCTTTCTTT CATSRDPSVEAFF
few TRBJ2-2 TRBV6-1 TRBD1 TGTGCCAGCACCGCACAGGGGGCCGACACCGGGGAGCTGTTTTTT CASTAQGADTGELFF
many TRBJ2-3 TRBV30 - TGTGCCTGGTCCCGTGGGGATACGCAGTATTTT CAWSRGDTQYF
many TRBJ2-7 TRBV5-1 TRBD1 TGCGCCAGCAGCTTGACGACAGGGAGCTCCTACGAGCAGTACTTC CASSLTTGSSYEQYF
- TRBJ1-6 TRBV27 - TGTGCCAGCAGTTTGTCGTTCACAGGGCCTTCCTATAATTCACCCCTCCACTTT CASSLSFTGPSYNSPLHF
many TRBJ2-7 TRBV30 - TGTGCCTGGAGTCAGAAGAGGGTCCCCTACGAGCAGTACTTC CAWSQKRVPYEQYF
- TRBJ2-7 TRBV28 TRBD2 TGTGCCAGCAGCTTAGGGACTAGCGGGGCGTTTCGCGAGCAGTACTTC CASSLGTSGAFREQYF